One T cell receptor (beta chain) is described in this entry. Its matching antigen is unknown. These data are taken from a study of cytomegalovirus exposure and HLA in healthy donors. V was pared by 5 bases and J by 2 bases, with 19 bases between. This CDR3 has 17 residues. Germline V gene sequence: CDR1 SGHTA, CDR2 FQGNSA. Study-wide results and limits: Listed as cytomegalovirus-associated were over 150 TCR beta chains.

The repertoire was sequenced with immunoSEQ multiplex PCR; TCRdb's copy has only in-frame clones and lacks some. The profile shows 100,000 to 150,000 clones, just under 95% of them singletons. The chain couples TRBV7-2 to TRBJ1-5; no clear D gene. The TCR originated in a woman younger than 35 in good health and CMV-seronegative. Sample: PBMCs. Here the CDR3 reads CASSLHPSTFGNQPQHF. In nucleotides, the CDR3 is TGTGCCAGCAGCCTACACCCCTCGACATTCGGCAATCAGCCCCAGCATTTT.